The clone carrying this T cell receptor (beta chain) was seen just once. In the PCR, 60 Vbeta and 13 Jbeta primers were used. TCRdb keeps only in-frame clones here, not all; method: immunoSEQ multiplex PCR. The sample lists around 200,000 clones, approximately 79% occurring once. The entry originates in a study of cytomegalovirus exposure and HLA in healthy donors. Sequenced: PBMCs. The TCR was taken from a man younger than 35 in good health and CMV-seronegative.

The CDR3 DNA is TGTGCCAGCAGCGTACTACCGCACGAGCAGTTCTTC. It translates to CASSVLPHEQFF. The chain links TRBV9 to TRBJ2-1; no reliable D call. The CDR3 is made up of 12 amino acids. The V gene lost 1 base and the J gene lost 10 bases, with 9 bases spanning the gap. CDR1 and CDR2 (germline): SGDLS, YYNGEE.